These T cell receptor beta chains were read from a single sample in a study of multiple sclerosis patients with progressive multifocal leukoencephalopathy. The data were produced by immunoSEQ multiplex PCR, yet TCRdb's version contains in-frame clones alone and is incomplete. The sample lists 30,000 or so clones, roughly 87% occurring once. The sample in question was PBMCs, obtained from a patient treated with natalizumab. The origin of the receptors is a human donor with progressive multifocal leukoencephalopathy. The CDR3 runs from the conserved cysteine through the conserved F or W. The order of the fields is CDR3 DNA, CDR3 protein, clone size, D gene, J gene, V gene. D genes are given only for firm matches. Clone size is shown for a subset of rows, as once, few, many or a class of expanded clone.

cdr3_nt: TGTGCCAGCAGTTTGCCTAGCGGGCCAGAGGAGCAGTACTTC
cdr3_aa: CASSLPSGPEEQYF
clone_size: -
d_call: TRBD2
j_call: TRBJ2-7
v_call: TRBV28

cdr3_nt: TGTGCCAGTAGTATAGTTTCAGGGGTGGAAACCGTCCTGACTTTC
cdr3_aa: CASSIVSGVETVLTF
clone_size: -
d_call: -
j_call: TRBJ2-6
v_call: TRBV19

cdr3_nt: TGCAGCGTTGAGCATCCAGGGGAGGGCTATGGCTACACCTTC
cdr3_aa: CSVEHPGEGYGYTF
clone_size: -
d_call: -
j_call: TRBJ1-2
v_call: TRBV29-1

cdr3_nt: TGTGCCAGTAGTATCGGGGAGGGGCAGCCCCAGCATTTT
cdr3_aa: CASSIGEGQPQHF
clone_size: -
d_call: -
j_call: TRBJ1-5
v_call: TRBV19

cdr3_nt: TGTGCCTGGAGTGATGAGAACACTGAAGCTTTCTTT
cdr3_aa: CAWSDENTEAFF
clone_size: -
d_call: -
j_call: TRBJ1-1
v_call: TRBV30

cdr3_nt: TGCGCCAGCAGCCTTGGGACCGCAGATACGCAGTATTTT
cdr3_aa: CASSLGTADTQYF
clone_size: -
d_call: -
j_call: TRBJ2-3
v_call: TRBV5-1

cdr3_nt: TGTGCCTGCCGAGGGACAGGGGGCAATGCCGGGGAGCTGTTTTTT
cdr3_aa: CACRGTGGNAGELFF
clone_size: once
d_call: TRBD1
j_call: TRBJ2-2
v_call: TRBV30

cdr3_nt: TGTGCCAGCAATTCCGGGTATGAACGGACTGAAAAACTGTTTTTT
cdr3_aa: CASNSGYERTEKLFF
clone_size: -
d_call: -
j_call: TRBJ1-4
v_call: TRBV4-2

cdr3_nt: TGTGCCAGCAAGATTGGAGGGGGCAATCAGCCCCAGCATTTT
cdr3_aa: CASKIGGGNQPQHF
clone_size: -
d_call: -
j_call: TRBJ1-5
v_call: TRBV2

cdr3_nt: TGCGCCAGCAGCTCGGAACGGAGCTCCTACGAGCAGTACTTC
cdr3_aa: CASSSERSSYEQYF
clone_size: once
d_call: -
j_call: TRBJ2-7
v_call: TRBV5-1

cdr3_nt: TGTGCCAGCAGCTTAGCTTTTTCGGAGGGCACAGGGATCAGGGGCTACACCTTC
cdr3_aa: CASSLAFSEGTGIRGYTF
clone_size: few
d_call: -
j_call: TRBJ1-2
v_call: TRBV7-2

cdr3_nt: TGTGCCAGCAGCTTATTCGGCGAGGATCAGCCCCAGCATTTT
cdr3_aa: CASSLFGEDQPQHF
clone_size: -
d_call: -
j_call: TRBJ1-5
v_call: TRBV11-2

cdr3_nt: TGTGCCAGCAGTCAGACAGCGATGAACACTGAAGCTTTCTTT
cdr3_aa: CASSQTAMNTEAFF
clone_size: -
d_call: -
j_call: TRBJ1-1
v_call: TRBV6-5

cdr3_nt: TGTGCCAGCAGACACCAGGGCCACCAGCCCCAGCATTTT
cdr3_aa: CASRHQGHQPQHF
clone_size: -
d_call: -
j_call: TRBJ1-5
v_call: TRBV6-5

cdr3_nt: TGTGCCAGCAGTTTAGCGGGGGCGCCCGGCTACACCTTC
cdr3_aa: CASSLAGAPGYTF
clone_size: -
d_call: -
j_call: TRBJ1-2
v_call: TRBV28

cdr3_nt: TGTGCCAGCAGTGGGGGCCCCGAAAATGAGCAGTTCTTC
cdr3_aa: CASSGGPENEQFF
clone_size: -
d_call: -
j_call: TRBJ2-1
v_call: TRBV6-4

cdr3_nt: TGTGCCTGCCGAACAGGGATCCTTCTCCACGAGCAGTACTTC
cdr3_aa: CACRTGILLHEQYF
clone_size: -
d_call: -
j_call: TRBJ2-7
v_call: TRBV28

cdr3_nt: TGTGCCAGCAGCCAAGAGGGAGGCACGTTGGGCTCCTACGAGCAGTACTTC
cdr3_aa: CASSQEGGTLGSYEQYF
clone_size: -
d_call: -
j_call: TRBJ2-7
v_call: TRBV4-2

cdr3_nt: TGTGCCAGCCATGGGACAGAGTATAGCACAGATACGCAGTATTTT
cdr3_aa: CASHGTEYSTDTQYF
clone_size: -
d_call: TRBD1
j_call: TRBJ2-3
v_call: TRBV10-3

cdr3_nt: TGTGCCAGCAGCTCCAGCGTCCTAGCCAAAAACATTCAGTACTTC
cdr3_aa: CASSSSVLAKNIQYF
clone_size: -
d_call: -
j_call: TRBJ2-4
v_call: TRBV7-2

cdr3_nt: TGTGCCATCGGGACAGCGAACACTGAAGCTTTCTTT
cdr3_aa: CAIGTANTEAFF
clone_size: -
d_call: TRBD1
j_call: TRBJ1-1
v_call: TRBV10-3

cdr3_nt: TGTGCCAGCAGCTTACGAGATACTGGGGCCAACGTCCTGACTTTC
cdr3_aa: CASSLRDTGANVLTF
clone_size: -
d_call: -
j_call: TRBJ2-6
v_call: TRBV7-9

cdr3_nt: TGTGCCAGCAGCTTGTCCCAGCGCTCGGCCTCCTACGAGCAGTACTTC
cdr3_aa: CASSLSQRSASYEQYF
clone_size: -
d_call: -
j_call: TRBJ2-7
v_call: TRBV5-4

cdr3_nt: TGTGCCTGGAGGATCGGCGCCTCCCCCACTGAAGCTTTCTTT
cdr3_aa: CAWRIGASPTEAFF
clone_size: -
d_call: -
j_call: TRBJ1-1
v_call: TRBV30

cdr3_nt: TGTGCCAGCAGCTTGGGGGGCTGGCAGCCCCAGCATTTT
cdr3_aa: CASSLGGWQPQHF
clone_size: once
d_call: -
j_call: TRBJ1-5
v_call: TRBV7-2

cdr3_nt: TGCGCCAGCAGCCAAGACGCGAAAGGATCCGAGCAGTACTTC
cdr3_aa: CASSQDAKGSEQYF
clone_size: -
d_call: -
j_call: TRBJ2-7
v_call: TRBV4-3

cdr3_nt: TGTGCCAGCAGTTTATCAGGGTTCAGGCAGCCCCAGCATTTT
cdr3_aa: CASSLSGFRQPQHF
clone_size: -
d_call: -
j_call: TRBJ1-5
v_call: TRBV28

cdr3_nt: TGTGCCAGCTCACCGGGGGGCTGGGACGAGCAGTACTTC
cdr3_aa: CASSPGGWDEQYF
clone_size: -
d_call: -
j_call: TRBJ2-7
v_call: TRBV18

cdr3_nt: TGTGCCAGCAGCGTAGCTTGGGAAGAACAGGAAGCCAATGGGGATACGCAGTATTTT
cdr3_aa: CASSVAWEEQEANGDTQYF
clone_size: -
d_call: -
j_call: TRBJ2-3
v_call: TRBV9

cdr3_nt: TGTGCCAGCAGCACCACGACTAGCGGGAGAACAGATACGCAGTATTTT
cdr3_aa: CASSTTTSGRTDTQYF
clone_size: -
d_call: TRBD2
j_call: TRBJ2-3
v_call: TRBV27

cdr3_nt: TGTGCCAGCAGCTTAGCTGGAGCGGGAGGGCGGGAGCAGTACTTC
cdr3_aa: CASSLAGAGGREQYF
clone_size: -
d_call: TRBD2
j_call: TRBJ2-7
v_call: TRBV7-8

cdr3_nt: TGTGCCAGTAGTTTTGGAGCTCCAAAGCCCCAGCATTTT
cdr3_aa: CASSFGAPKPQHF
clone_size: -
d_call: -
j_call: TRBJ1-5
v_call: TRBV19

cdr3_nt: TGTGCCAGCAGTTTATCCCGGACCCCGGGCGGGGAGCTGTTTTTT
cdr3_aa: CASSLSRTPGGELFF
clone_size: -
d_call: -
j_call: TRBJ2-2
v_call: TRBV27

cdr3_nt: TGTGCCAGCAGTCCCACGGGGGCCCCGGACTCCTACGAGCAGTACTTC
cdr3_aa: CASSPTGAPDSYEQYF
clone_size: -
d_call: -
j_call: TRBJ2-7
v_call: TRBV28

cdr3_nt: TGTGCCAGCAGCCATTTACCGGGAGTGGGTACGCAGTATTTT
cdr3_aa: CASSHLPGVGTQYF
clone_size: -
d_call: -
j_call: TRBJ2-3
v_call: TRBV14

cdr3_nt: TGCAGCGTTGAGGGGACAAGGAACACTGAAGCTTTCTTT
cdr3_aa: CSVEGTRNTEAFF
clone_size: -
d_call: -
j_call: TRBJ1-1
v_call: TRBV29-1

cdr3_nt: TGTGCCAGTACCTTGGACAGGCCCTCGACGTATGGCTACACCTTC
cdr3_aa: CASTLDRPSTYGYTF
clone_size: few
d_call: TRBD1
j_call: TRBJ1-2
v_call: TRBV19

cdr3_nt: TGTGCCTGGAAGGTAGCGGGAGGGCCGGGTGAGCAGTTCTTC
cdr3_aa: CAWKVAGGPGEQFF
clone_size: -
d_call: TRBD2
j_call: TRBJ2-1
v_call: TRBV30

cdr3_nt: TGTGCCAGCAGCCAAGGGCAGGGGTGGTCTAATGAAAAACTGTTTTTT
cdr3_aa: CASSQGQGWSNEKLFF
clone_size: -
d_call: -
j_call: TRBJ1-4
v_call: TRBV14

cdr3_nt: TGCGCCAGCAGCTTGTACGTCGGGGAGCTGTTTTTT
cdr3_aa: CASSLYVGELFF
clone_size: -
d_call: -
j_call: TRBJ2-2
v_call: TRBV5-1

cdr3_nt: TGTGCCAGCAGCTTGGTACAGGGAAAAGAGACCCAGTACTTC
cdr3_aa: CASSLVQGKETQYF
clone_size: -
d_call: -
j_call: TRBJ2-5
v_call: TRBV7-9

cdr3_nt: TGTGCCTGGATTCGGGAACGATCACCCCTCCACTTT
cdr3_aa: CAWIRERSPLHF
clone_size: -
d_call: -
j_call: TRBJ1-6
v_call: TRBV30

cdr3_nt: TGTGCCAGCAGCTCTAGGACTTCAGGGGACACCATATATTTT
cdr3_aa: CASSSRTSGDTIYF
clone_size: -
d_call: -
j_call: TRBJ1-3
v_call: TRBV9